These 6 T cell receptor beta chains share one sample of origin, sequenced in a study of regulatory dendritic cells for organ transplantation. This table comes from immunoSEQ multiplex PCR, and its TCRdb copy is limited to in-frame clones, with some not included. The sample lists approximately 10,000 clones; roughly 70% were seen once. Allogeneic regulatory or mature dendritic cells were co-cultured for four to six days with CFSE-labeled sorted T cells at 1:10. Their antigens are not known. Input material: memory CD4+ T cells from blood cultured with regulatory dendritic cells. The subset denotes: CD45RO+ memory T cells. These receptor sequences come from a human donor in good health.

The chain joins TRBV6-1 to TRBJ2-7, with D possibly TRBD1 on 6 matching bases. The CDR3 runs 15 residues. Germline assignment: CDR1 MNHNS and CDR2 SASEGT. The V end lost 4 bases, the J end lost 5 bases, and 18 bases lay between the germline ends. In nucleotides, the CDR3 is TGTGCCAGCAGTGTGGGAAATGGACAGTTTGACGAGCAGTACTTC. Its protein product is CASSVGNGQFDEQYF.

V and J are TRBV9 and TRBJ1-6; D not resolved. CDR1 is SGDLS and CDR2 is YYNGEE in the germline V gene. The V end was cut by 0 bases, the J end by 7 bases, with 5 bases between. The CDR3 extends over 13 amino acids. CDR3 nucleotides: TGTGCCAGCAGCGTAGTTGAGAATTCACCCCTCCACTTT. Amino acids: CASSVVENSPLHF.

The chain has TRBV5-5 and TRBJ2-4; 10 bases map to TRBD1. The CDR3 runs to 16 residues. Germline V gene lookup returns CDR1 SGHKS and CDR2 YYEKEE (reference sequence). Unmatched junction bases numbered 12, after V lost 4 bases and J lost 8 bases. The CDR3 reads CASSPNPTGGQDIQYF. In nucleotides, the CDR3 is TGTGCCAGCAGCCCAAATCCGACAGGGGGCCAGGACATTCAGTACTTC.

The genes are TRBV19 and TRBJ2-1; 10 positions match TRBD1. CDR1 and CDR2 from the germline V gene are LNHDA and SQIVND (reference sequence). The CDR3 spans 15 residues. Trimming took 3 bases from V and 8 from J; bases not matched to a gene: 7. Written as DNA, the CDR3 is TGTGCCAGTAGTATGCGGGACAGGGGTGGGGATGAGCAGTTCTTC. It codes for CASSMRDRGGDEQFF.

The V and J genes are TRBV4-3 and TRBJ1-1; no firm D call. CDR1 is LGHNA, CDR2 YSLEER, per germline. V gave up 4 bases and J gave up 5 bases, with 20 bases separating them. This CDR3 contains 16 residues. The CDR3 bases are TGCGCCAGCAGCCTGGGTATCCGGAGGGCTAGTACTGAAGCTTTCTTT. Amino acid sequence: CASSLGIRRASTEAFF.

This rearrangement joins TRBV7-9 to TRBJ1-3; D may be TRBD1 (5 bases). V was shortened by 5 bases and J by 0 bases, with 17 bases between the two germline ends. The CDR3 loop spans 17 amino acids. Germline CDR1 SEHNR, CDR2 FQNEAQ (reference sequence). The CDR3 DNA is TGTGCCAGCAGCCGGGACCTTGGAGGGAGCTCTGGAAACACCATATATTTT. This translates into CASSRDLGGSSGNTIYF. Full variable domain (missing parts from reference TRBV7-9 and TRBJ1-3): DTGVSQNPRHKITKRGQNVTFRCDPISEHNRLYWYRQTLGQGPEFLTYFQNEAQLEKSRLLSDRFSAERPKGSFSTLEIQRTEQGDSAMYLCASSRDLGGSSGNTIYFGEGSWLTVV.